This T cell receptor (beta chain) was observed in a study of T cell repertoires in cytomegalovirus infection. Overall study: Recently described HLA-C-restricted plus well-studied HLA-B-restricted CMV epitopes were used. Public TCR beta signatures provided an indication of both CMV infection and a matching HLA type. Study outcomes and limitations: CMV-specific TCR beta clonotypes restricted by HLA-C were the ones dominating the ex vivo response.

CDR1 LNHNV and CDR2 YYDKDF come from the germline V gene (reference sequence). V was shortened by 1 base and J by 2 bases, with 8 bases between the two germline ends. This CDR3 region has 14 residues. MiXCR was run by TCRdb on the reads, yielding one entry per CDR3 protein. Of about 770,000 distinct CDR3 sequences listed, about 29% are singletons. This clonotype was recorded a few times. Its antigen remains unknown. Sequenced here: cultured CD8+ T cells from PBMCs, sampled from culture after CMV antigen stimulation. This TCR was recovered from a human donor in good health (CMV status not recorded). Some clones in this sample may be carry-over from other donors' samples. The V call is TRBV15, the J call TRBJ2-5, with a possible D match to TRBD1 (6 bases). CDR3 DNA sequence: TGTGCCACCAGCAGAGCGGACAGTCAAGAGACCCAGTACTTC. This encodes CATSRADSQETQYF.